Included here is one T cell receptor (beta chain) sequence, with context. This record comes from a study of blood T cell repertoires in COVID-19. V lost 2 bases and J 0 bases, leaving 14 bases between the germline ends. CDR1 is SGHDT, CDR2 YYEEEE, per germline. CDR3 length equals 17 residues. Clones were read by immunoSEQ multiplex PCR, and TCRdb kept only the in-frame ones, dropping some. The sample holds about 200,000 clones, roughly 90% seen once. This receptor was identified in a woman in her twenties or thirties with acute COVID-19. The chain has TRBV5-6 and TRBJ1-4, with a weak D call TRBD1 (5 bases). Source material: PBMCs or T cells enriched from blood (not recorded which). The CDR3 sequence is CASSFTTAVSTNEKLFF. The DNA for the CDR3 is TGTGCCAGCAGCTTCACGACAGCAGTCTCAACTAATGAAAAACTGTTTTTT.